The present T cell receptor (beta chain) was sequenced within a study of T cell repertoires in cytomegalovirus infection. Study context: CMV infection together with matching HLA type was indicated by public TCR beta signatures. Overall study results and limits: The cumulative frequency of public TCR beta families identified carriers of CMV plus the relevant HLA. HLA-C-restricted TCR beta clonotypes specific for CMV led the ex vivo response.

This clonotype was observed at least ten times. Its antigen is unidentified. This CDR3 region has 17 residues. Looked up from germline, CDR1 is MDHEN and CDR2 is SYDVKM. The V and J ends lost 4 bases and 0 bases, in that order; junction bases with no gene match: 10. A single record per CDR3 protein comes from TCRdb applying MiXCR to the reads. Here the sample spans almost 550,000 distinct CDR3 sequences, more than 15% being singletons. The material sequenced was CD8+ T cells from PBMCs. The origin of this receptor is a human donor in good health (CMV status not recorded). Some clones in this sample may be carry-over from other donors' samples. The V and J genes are TRBV28 and TRBJ2-7; 9 bases agree with TRBD2. CDR3 sequence: CASSYKREDLSSYEQYF. The CDR3 coding sequence is TGTGCCAGCAGTTATAAGCGGGAGGACCTAAGCTCCTACGAGCAGTACTTC.